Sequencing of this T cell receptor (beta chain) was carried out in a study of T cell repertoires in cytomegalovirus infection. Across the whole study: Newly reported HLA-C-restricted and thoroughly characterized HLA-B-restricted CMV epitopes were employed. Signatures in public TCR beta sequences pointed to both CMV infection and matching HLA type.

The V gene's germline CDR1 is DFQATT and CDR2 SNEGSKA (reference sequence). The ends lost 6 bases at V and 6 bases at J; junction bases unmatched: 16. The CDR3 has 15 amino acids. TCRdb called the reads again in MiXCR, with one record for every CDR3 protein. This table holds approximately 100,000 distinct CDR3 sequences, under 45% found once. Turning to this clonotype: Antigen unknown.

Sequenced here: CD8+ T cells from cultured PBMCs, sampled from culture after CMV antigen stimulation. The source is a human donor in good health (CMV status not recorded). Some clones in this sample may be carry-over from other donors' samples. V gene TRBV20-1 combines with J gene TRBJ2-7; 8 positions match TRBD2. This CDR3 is CSAHIPAGGLLEQYF. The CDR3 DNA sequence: TGCAGTGCCCACATCCCCGCGGGGGGCCTTCTCGAGCAGTACTTC.